The 10 T cell receptor beta chains below all came from one sample that was sequenced in a study of spatial heterogeneity in lung cancer. Time point in this sample: sample taken at primary tumor resection. Each CDR3 protein gets one entry after TCRdb re-called the 5' RACE reads with MiXCR. The sample comprises approximately 40,000 distinct CDR3 sequences, approximately 6.8% of which are singletons, and around 29% rests with the top ten. The source was PBMCs, collected at surgery. These receptors came from a female donor with early-stage non-small cell lung cancer.

This clonotype was seen a handful of times. V gene TRBV2 combines with J gene TRBJ1-6, with unresolved D. The CDR3 is 14 amino acids. Germline CDR1 is SNHLY and CDR2 is FYNNEI. Between the trimmed V and J ends, which lost 6 bases and 5 bases, there was a span of 11 bases. In DNA, the CDR3 is TGTGCCAGCAGCATGTGGGGAAATAATTCACCCCTCCACTTT. It encodes CASSMWGNNSPLHF.

This clonotype was detected many times. J is TRBJ1-1 and V is TRBV20-1; TRBD1 is a possible D gene (5 bases). There are 13 residues in the CDR3. The ends were cut back, 7 bases at V and 2 bases at J, with 14 bases in the middle. Germline V CDR1 and CDR2: DFQATT, SNEGSKA (reference sequence). The CDR3 sequence is CSGDWVTNTEAFF. The CDR3 DNA sequence: TGCAGTGGGGACTGGGTGACAAACACTGAAGCTTTCTTT.

This clonotype was seen at least ten times. The genes are TRBV28 and TRBJ2-3; no firm D call. CDR1 MDHEN and CDR2 SYDVKM come from the germline V gene. This CDR3 region has 13 residues. The V end was cut by 7 bases, the J end by 5 bases, with 13 bases between. CDR3 residues: CASTRGQVDTQYF. CDR3 coding DNA: TGTGCCAGCACCCGTGGGCAGGTAGATACGCAGTATTTT.

This clonotype was observed at least ten times. The gene calls are TRBV4-3 and TRBJ2-7, with a possible D match to TRBD2 (6 bases). Germline values: CDR1 LGHNA, CDR2 YSLEER. V was trimmed by 5 bases and J by 3 bases, leaving 17 bases between them. The CDR3 extends over 15 amino acids. This CDR3 reads CASSYRLEKVYEQYF. DNA for the CDR3: TGCGCCAGCAGCTACCGACTAGAAAAGGTCTACGAGCAGTACTTC.

This clonotype was counted at least ten times. The chain is built from TRBV5-4 and TRBJ2-5, with D tentatively TRBD2 (5 bases). CDR1 is SGHNT, CDR2 YYREEE, per germline (reference sequence). V gave up 0 bases and J gave up 4 bases, with 13 bases separating them. CDR3 length equals 15 residues. The chain's CDR3 is CASSLDGMRSETQYF. The CDR3 DNA sequence: TGTGCCAGCAGCTTGGACGGGATGAGGTCAGAGACCCAGTACTTC.

The rearrangement uses TRBV20-1 and TRBJ2-3; 12 bases align to TRBD2. This CDR3 region has 16 residues. The V gene end was trimmed by 1 base and the J gene end by 4 bases; junction bases not matched to a gene: 6. Germline V gene data show CDR1 as DFQATT and CDR2 as SNEGSKA (reference sequence). CDR3 in DNA: TGCAGTGCTAGAGGACTAGCGGGAGAGTTGGCAGATACGCAGTATTTT. Translating gives CSARGLAGELADTQYF.

In its sample, this clonotype was seen many times. The chain uses TRBV6-2 or TRBV6-3 and TRBJ2-4; no reliable D call. Trimming removed 7 bases from V and 0 bases from J, with 13 bases in between. Germline-derived CDR1 and CDR2 are MNHEY and SVGEGT. This CDR3 has 15 amino acids. The CDR3 bases are TGTGCCAGCACCGACGAAGTCTTAGCCAAAAACATTCAGTACTTC. Its translation: CASTDEVLAKNIQYF.

This clonotype was recorded many times. The rearrangement joins TRBV6-2 or TRBV6-3 to TRBJ2-5, with D tentatively TRBD1 (6 bases). V lost 10 bases and J 2 bases, leaving 11 bases between the germline ends. The CDR3 runs to 12 residues. Germline CDR1 reads MNHEY; CDR2 reads SVGEGT. The CDR3: CAIRDTQETQYF. The CDR3 DNA reads TGTGCCATCCGGGACACACAAGAGACCCAGTACTTC.

This clonotype was seen many times. This rearrangement joins TRBV9 to TRBJ2-3; D ambiguous. Germline CDR1 SGDLS, CDR2 YYNGEE. Trimming stripped 1 base from V and 4 bases from J, with 10 bases between. The length of the CDR3 is 14 residues. CDR3 DNA: TGTGCCAGCAGCGTACTTAGCCTTGCAGATACGCAGTATTTT. This sequence encodes CASSVLSLADTQYF.

This clonotype was observed at least ten times. This chain connects TRBV20-1 to TRBJ2-7; D might be TRBD1 (6 bases). The CDR3 runs 13 residues. The germline V and J ends were trimmed by 3 bases and 0 bases, with 9 bases remaining between them. Germline V CDR1 and CDR2: DFQATT, SNEGSKA (reference sequence). The CDR3 sequence: CSARQGSSYEQYF. The CDR3 bases are TGCAGTGCTAGGCAGGGGTCCTCCTACGAGCAGTACTTC.